Below are 25 T cell receptor beta chains sequenced from a single sample in a study of control samples from healthy donors and cancer patients (dated by TCRdb to the early 2020s). Libraries were constructed by the immunoSEQ multiplex PCR assay. Entries here come from immuneACCESS through TCRdb and include only in-frame sequences with V and J called. Some clones fail to appear in such tables; in the studies checked, an unresolved V gene covers under half of the shortfall, and the cause of the remainder is unknown. For this sample there are approximately 85,000 clones; about 89% appear just once. The top ten clonotypes cover roughly 7.6% of the sample. Sequenced input: blood. These TCRs come from a woman in her fifties or sixties in good health.

CDR3 region: CATSSRISRANVLTF. CDR3 DNA sequence: TGTGCCACCAGTAGCAGAATTAGTCGGGCCAACGTCCTGACTTTC. The V call is TRBV24-1, the J call TRBJ2-6; no clear D. The germline V and J ends were trimmed by 6 bases and 5 bases, with 13 bases remaining between them. The CDR3 spans 15 residues. Germline lookup yields CDR1 KGHDR and CDR2 SFDVKD.

This sequence joins TRBV14 and TRBJ1-2, with 7 bases fitting TRBD1. Germline V gene sequence: CDR1 SGHDN, CDR2 FVKESK. With 0 bases clipped from V and 0 bases from J, the junction kept 16 bases outside the gene matches. This CDR3 has 20 residues. CDR3 region: CASSQDFLSNRGGANYGYTF. DNA of the CDR3: TGTGCCAGCAGCCAAGATTTTCTATCCAACAGGGGAGGTGCTAACTATGGCTACACCTTC.

This clone has a single count. The V call is TRBV19, the J call TRBJ1-1; D not certain. CDR3 length equals 14 residues. Germline-derived CDR1 and CDR2 are LNHDA and SQIVND (reference sequence). Trimming shortened V by 5 bases and J by 1 base, and 11 bases separated the two germline ends. Here the CDR3 reads CASSPGEENTEAFF. CDR3 coding DNA: TGTGCCAGTAGTCCCGGGGAGGAGAACACTGAAGCTTTCTTT.

The chain carries TRBV5-1 and TRBJ2-5; 7 bases line up with TRBD1. Germline CDR1 SGHRS, CDR2 YFSETQ. The V gene end was trimmed by 4 bases and the J gene end by 5 bases; junction bases not matched to a gene: 8. The CDR3 is 14 residues long. In nucleotides, the CDR3 is TGCGCCAGCAGCGCCGACAGGGCCCGGGAGACCCAGTACTTC. Protein sequence: CASSADRARETQYF.

The CDR3 loop reads CASSPRGGQVTEAFF. In nucleotides, the CDR3 is TGTGCCAGCAGCCCCCGTGGGGGACAGGTGACTGAAGCTTTCTTT. The V and J genes are TRBV11-2 and TRBJ1-1, with 8 nucleotides matching TRBD1. CDR1 is SGHAT, CDR2 FQNNGV, per germline. There are 15 residues in the CDR3. Trimming took 5 bases from V and 5 from J; bases not matched to a gene: 10. Together with reference TRBV11-2 and TRBJ1-1, the CDR3 gives the full variable domain: EAGVAQSPRYKIIEKRQSVAFWCNPISGHATLYWYQQILGQGPKLLIQFQNNGVVDDSQLPKDRFSAERLKGVDSTLKIQPAKLEDSAVYLCASSPRGGQVTEAFFGQGTRLTVV.

In its sample, this clone was seen once. The V gene is TRBV7-8, the J gene TRBJ1-1; no reliable D call. Germline CDR1 is SGHVS and CDR2 is FQNEAQ. V was trimmed by 2 bases and J by 0 bases, leaving 7 bases between them. The CDR3 totals 14 residues. Here the CDR3 DNA reads TGTGCCAGCAGCTTAAACTGGGTGAACACTGAAGCTTTCTTT. Translation: CASSLNWVNTEAFF.

CDR3: CASSFFGGANVLTF. Here the CDR3 DNA reads TGTGCCAGCAGCTTCTTCGGCGGGGCCAACGTCCTGACTTTC. This sequence joins TRBV5-5 and TRBJ2-6; D gene ambiguous. This CDR3 is built from 14 residues. V shed 2 bases and J shed 4 bases, with 7 bases lying between them. Germline loops: CDR1 SGHKS, CDR2 YYEKEE (reference sequence).

V is TRBV7-8 and J is TRBJ2-7, with D possibly being TRBD1 or TRBD2 (6 bases each). Per the germline V gene, CDR1 is SGHVS and CDR2 is FQNEAQ. CDR3 length: 16 residues. Deletions cut 3 bases from V and 0 bases from J, with 15 bases between. The CDR3: CASSFPRDTSSYEQYF. The CDR3 region has the DNA TGTGCCAGCAGCTTCCCGCGGGACACATCCTCCTACGAGCAGTACTTC.

This chain connects TRBV30 to TRBJ1-2; D is unresolved. V dropped 5 bases and J dropped 12 bases, with 22 bases sitting between them. The germline V gene encodes CDR1 GTSNPN and CDR2 SVGIG (reference sequence). CDR3 length: 13 amino acids. Written as DNA, the CDR3 is TGTGCCTGGGGGCGGGCAGAGGGCGTGGGAAACACCTTC. As protein: CAWGRAEGVGNTF.

This clone was counted a single time. This sequence joins TRBV19 and TRBJ1-5; 7 nucleotides match TRBD1. Germline V CDR1 and CDR2: LNHDA, SQIVND (reference sequence). The CDR3 consists of 15 residues. The V and J ends lost 1 base and 5 bases, in that order; junction bases with no gene match: 5. The CDR3 loop reads CASSIGAGGDQPQHF. CDR3 nucleotide sequence: TGTGCCAGTAGTATAGGTGCAGGGGGAGATCAGCCCCAGCATTTT.

V gene TRBV7-9 combines with J gene TRBJ1-4, with a possible D match to TRBD1 (5 bases). The CDR3 totals 14 residues. CDR1 and CDR2 from the germline V gene are SEHNR and FQNEAQ (reference sequence). Trimming took 1 base from V and 7 from J, leaving 10 bases between them. The CDR3 loop reads CASSLDRGGEKLFF. CDR3 DNA: TGTGCCAGCAGCTTAGATAGGGGTGGTGAAAAACTGTTTTTT.

The chain recombines TRBV27 with TRBJ1-6, with D hard to call. V lost 4 bases to trimming and J lost 6 bases, with 13 bases between them. This CDR3 is built from 15 residues. Germline CDR1 is MNHEY and CDR2 is SMNVEV (reference sequence). This chain's CDR3 is CASSSSLEGNSPLHF. The CDR3 bases are TGTGCCAGCAGTTCGTCCCTGGAGGGTAATTCACCCCTCCACTTT.

The chain couples TRBV18 to TRBJ1-1, with D maybe TRBD1 (5 bases). The V gene's germline CDR1 is KGHSH and CDR2 LQKENI. Trimming cost V 4 bases and J 5 bases, with 23 bases left between them. The CDR3 runs to 17 residues. CDR3 DNA sequence: TGTGCCAGCTCACAGGCCGGCGGGGTTGTGAGGACAACTGAAGCTTTCTTT. It encodes CASSQAGGVVRTTEAFF.

This chain uses TRBV6-5 with TRBJ2-1; D is uncertain. The length of the CDR3 is 12 residues. CDR1 and CDR2 from the germline V gene are MNHEY and SVGAGI. The germline V and J ends were trimmed by 2 bases and 7 bases, with 6 bases remaining between them. CDR3 protein: CASSYEGNEQFF. The CDR3 DNA is TGTGCCAGCAGTTACGAAGGGAATGAGCAGTTCTTC.

The chain couples TRBV18 to TRBJ1-2, with 7 bases aligning to TRBD1. The CDR3 has 14 amino acids. V was pared by 3 bases and J by 4 bases, with 5 bases of the junction left unmatched. Germline lookup yields CDR1 KGHSH and CDR2 LQKENI. This CDR3 is CASSPLTGPYGYTF. DNA of the CDR3: TGTGCCAGCTCACCGTTGACAGGGCCCTATGGCTACACCTTC.

The chain joins TRBV7-3 to TRBJ1-1; TRBD1 might be the D (6 bases). The V end was cut by 4 bases, the J end by 4 bases, with 10 bases between. CDR1 is SGHTA and CDR2 is FQGTGA in the germline V gene. This CDR3 has 13 amino acids. The chain's CDR3 is CASSSQGGTEAFF. The CDR3 bases are TGTGCCAGCAGCTCTCAAGGGGGCACTGAAGCTTTCTTT.

The chain has TRBV7-2 and TRBJ2-5; 10 bases are a match to TRBD2. The CDR3 consists of 17 residues. With 1 base clipped from V and 4 bases from J, the junction kept 9 bases outside the gene matches. Germline lookup yields CDR1 SGHTA and CDR2 FQGNSA. CDR3 sequence: CASSLEGTAGGRETQYF. CDR3 in DNA: TGTGCCAGCAGCTTAGAGGGAACAGCGGGAGGGCGAGAGACCCAGTACTTC. Full variable domain (rest looked up from reference TRBV7-2 and TRBJ2-5): GAGVSQSPSNKVTEKGKDVELRCDPISGHTALYWYRQSLGQGLEFLIYFQGNSAPDKSGLPSDRFSAERTGGSVSTLTIQRTQQEDSAVYLCASSLEGTAGGRETQYFGPGTRLLVL.

The CDR3 DNA is TGTGCCAGCAGCTTAGGTCGCGATCAGCCCCAGCATTTT. This translates into CASSLGRDQPQHF. The chain joins TRBV7-9 to TRBJ1-5, with D unresolved. This CDR3 region has 13 residues. Germline V lookup: CDR1 SEHNR, CDR2 FQNEAQ (reference sequence). Deletions cut 1 base from V and 5 bases from J, with 6 bases between.

The chain employs TRBV27 and TRBJ1-6; 9 bases map to TRBD1. CDR3 size: 16 residues. From germline, CDR1 is MNHEY and CDR2 SMNVEV (reference sequence). Germline trimming cut 3 bases from V and 7 bases from J; bases unmatched to any gene: 7. CDR3 sequence (DNA): TGTGCCAGCAGTTTCAGGGGACAGGGATCAAATTCACCCCTCCACTTT. This codes for CASSFRGQGSNSPLHF.

V usage is TRBV6-1 and J usage is TRBJ2-2; 11 nucleotides agree with TRBD1. The CDR3 length is 14 residues. Losses at the gene ends were 3 bases for V and 7 bases for J; bases not matched to a gene: 1. Germline V gene data show CDR1 as MNHNS and CDR2 as SASEGT. The CDR3 protein is CASSEDRGLGELFF. The CDR3 DNA reads as TGTGCCAGCAGTGAGGACAGGGGGCTCGGGGAGCTGTTTTTT.

This chain links TRBV20-1 with TRBJ2-3; weak D call: TRBD2 (5 bases). V lost 3 bases and J 9 bases, leaving 13 bases between the germline ends. The germline gives CDR1 DFQATT, CDR2 SNEGSKA (reference sequence). This CDR3 has 12 amino acids. In DNA form, the CDR3 reads TGCAGTGCTAGTGATGAGGGTTTAACGCAGTATTTT. Protein sequence: CSASDEGLTQYF.

The V gene is TRBV28, the J gene TRBJ2-7, with TRBD2 matching 10 bases. V trimming: 5 bases; J trimming: 1 base; junction bases outside the gene matches: 8. The CDR3 has 16 amino acids. Germline CDR1 reads MDHEN; CDR2 reads SYDVKM. CDR3 DNA: TGTGCCAGCAGTACACCGGGACTAGCGCCATCCTACGAGCAGTACTTC. It codes for CASSTPGLAPSYEQYF.

The V gene is TRBV15, the J gene TRBJ1-5; a weak D match, TRBD1 (6 bases). Trimming stripped 2 bases from V and 7 bases from J, with 12 bases between. CDR3 length: 14 amino acids. Germline V lookup: CDR1 LNHNV, CDR2 YYDKDF (reference sequence). CDR3 nucleotides: TGTGCCACCAGCAGAACAGGGAGGAACCAGCCCCAGCATTTT. Amino acid sequence: CATSRTGRNQPQHF. Looking up the rest from reference TRBV15 and TRBJ1-5 gives the full variable domain: DAMVIQNPRYQVTQFGKPVTLSCSQTLNHNVMYWYQQKSSQAPKLLFHYYDKDFNNEADTPDNFQSRRPNTSFCFLDIRSPGLGDTAMYLCATSRTGRNQPQHFGDGTRLSIL.

This clone has only one observation. V and J are TRBV4-1 and TRBJ1-2, with TRBD1 identical over 7 bases. Germline assignment: CDR1 MGHRA and CDR2 YSYEKL. V shed 2 bases and J 4 bases; nucleotides not matched to a gene: 10. CDR3 length equals 16 residues. The CDR3 loop reads CASSQILAGGIYGYTF. CDR3 bases: TGCGCCAGCAGCCAAATTTTGGCAGGGGGTATCTATGGCTACACCTTC.

V usage is TRBV7-3 and J usage is TRBJ2-1, with D perhaps assigned TRBD1 or TRBD2 (5 bases each). V lost 3 bases and J 10 bases, leaving 10 bases between the germline ends. The CDR3 has 12 residues. Germline V gene sequence: CDR1 SGHTA, CDR2 FQGTGA. DNA of the CDR3: TGTGCCAGCAGCTTCTCAGGGAGAGAGCAGTTCTTC. As protein: CASSFSGREQFF.